This entry concerns a single T cell receptor (beta chain). The entry originates in a study of blood T cell repertoires in COVID-19. Trimming took 7 bases from V and 0 from J, leaving 14 bases between them. Germline assignment: CDR1 SGDLS and CDR2 YYNGEE. The length of the CDR3 is 14 residues. Authors' processing steps: Reference gene primer amplification in the assay estimated nucleated cell counts. Only in-frame clones appear in the TCRdb table, and some are missing; sequencing was by immunoSEQ multiplex PCR. Clone size and V and J calls were adopted from that table, with D and trimming inferred from the DNA. The table records about 270,000 clones, around 90% of them present only once.

Sequences were obtained from peripheral blood. The chain joins TRBV9 to TRBJ2-7; D is uncertain. This sequence originates from a man between 60 and 75 years old who had recovered from COVID-19. CDR3 DNA: TGTGCCAGCTCCGAACAGATTAACTCCTACGAGCAGTACTTC. Protein product: CASSEQINSYEQYF.